This TCR beta chain was captured in a study of graft-versus-host responses after intestinal transplantation. CDR1 is MNHEY, CDR2 SVGAGI, per germline. The CDR3 spans 14 residues. V lost 0 bases and J 4 bases, leaving 9 bases between the germline ends. Data came from immunoSEQ multiplex PCR; TCRdb stores just in-frame clones and leaves some out. The sample has some 40,000 clones, 75% to 95% seen once. The chain has TRBV6-5 and TRBJ1-2; D not certain. The sample here was PBMCs, taken 524 days after transplant. The sequence was collected from a human patient who received an intestinal transplant, so some T cells may come from the graft donor. CDR3 sequence (DNA): TGTGCCAGCAGTTACTCATCCGGGTCCTATGGCTACACCTTC. This translates into CASSYSSGSYGYTF.